This passage covers 10 T cell receptor beta chains from one sample sequenced in a study of beta chain features in type 1 diabetes. Regarding the study as a whole: Significant though moderate, a shortening of TCRB CDR3s appeared in all four CD4+ subsets of Type 1 diabetes patients.

These receptors are not linked to any known antigen. The authors reverse transcribed all of the isolated RNA, so sequencing captured expressed TCRB transcripts. Using immunoSEQ multiplex PCR, the repertoire was profiled, and TCRdb retains in-frame clones only, with some absent. The sample has roughly 150,000 clones, 7.5% to 9.5% seen once. Input material: central memory CD4+ T cells from blood. The receptors come from a woman between 18 and 29 years old with type 1 diabetes.

This clone occurred a few times. V usage is TRBV5-1 and J usage is TRBJ2-2; 7 bases align to TRBD2. CDR1 and CDR2 from the germline V gene are SGHRS and YFSETQ. V lost 0 bases to trimming and J lost 6 bases; unmatched junction nucleotides: 5. This CDR3 is built from 15 residues. Here the CDR3 DNA reads TGCGCCAGCAGCTTGGAGGCGGGAGCGCCCGGGGAGCTGTTTTTT. Amino acids: CASSLEAGAPGELFF.

This chain joins TRBV10-3 and TRBJ2-2; D possibly corresponds to TRBD1 (5 bases). In germline, CDR1 is ENHRY, CDR2 SYGVKD. Trimming cost V 5 bases and J 5 bases, with 15 bases left between them. The CDR3 has 15 residues. The CDR3 sequence: CAISPGSLRTGELFF. DNA for the CDR3: TGTGCCATCAGTCCAGGGTCATTGAGAACCGGGGAGCTGTTTTTT.

The chain is built from TRBV5-6 and TRBJ1-3; D unresolved. The V end lost 1 base, the J end lost 0 bases, and 11 bases lay between the germline ends. In germline, CDR1 is SGHDT, CDR2 YYEEEE. The CDR3 runs to 16 residues. The CDR3 spells CASSLPSLYSGNTIYF. As DNA, the CDR3 is TGTGCCAGCAGCTTGCCCTCCCTATACTCTGGAAACACCATATATTTT.

There are a few counts of this clone. The V gene is TRBV7-9, the J gene TRBJ1-5; D remains unclear. Germline V gene sequence: CDR1 SEHNR, CDR2 FQNEAQ (reference sequence). V was cut by 5 bases and J by 3 bases, with 8 bases left in between. This CDR3 comprises 13 residues. CDR3 sequence reads: CASSQENNQPQHF. The CDR3 bases are TGTGCCAGCAGCCAAGAGAACAATCAGCCCCAGCATTTT.

This clone was seen more than once but under ten times. This rearrangement joins TRBV5-1 to TRBJ1-1, with TRBD1 matching over 7 bases. The CDR3 runs to 14 residues. Trimming at V came to 0 bases and at J to 4 bases, leaving 3 bases not matched to a gene. CDR1 is SGHRS, CDR2 YFSETQ, per germline. In DNA, the CDR3 is TGCGCCAGCAGCTTGGCGGCAGGGGGCACTGAAGCTTTCTTT. Residues: CASSLAAGGTEAFF.

This clone was counted a few times. The rearrangement joins TRBV5-4 to TRBJ2-5; D call uncertain. With 4 bases removed from V and 1 base from J, the gap between germline ends came to 8 bases. This CDR3 spans 13 amino acids. The germline CDR1 and CDR2 sequences are SGHNT and YYREEE (reference sequence). CDR3 sequence: CASSKAGQETQYF. The CDR3 nucleotides are TGTGCCAGCAGCAAAGCTGGCCAAGAGACCCAGTACTTC.

This clone showed up just a few times. The J gene is TRBJ1-2, the V gene TRBV9; 7 bases fit TRBD1. Trimming took 2 bases from V and 12 from J; bases not matched to a gene: 10. The CDR3 has 13 residues. Germline V CDR1 and CDR2: SGDLS, YYNGEE. CDR3 in amino acids: CASSVGYRDSHTF. CDR3 DNA sequence: TGTGCCAGCAGCGTGGGTTACCGGGACAGTCACACCTTC.

This clone was detected a few times. The chain combines TRBV7-9 with TRBJ2-7; 7 positions match TRBD1. J lost 5 bases, V lost 4 bases, and 8 bases had no gene match. The CDR3 is 14 residues long. CDR1 is SEHNR and CDR2 is FQNEAQ in the germline V gene (reference sequence). The CDR3 reads CASSSPTGANEQYF. CDR3 coding DNA: TGTGCCAGCAGCTCTCCTACAGGGGCCAACGAGCAGTACTTC.

The table lists this clone with a few counts. The rearrangement joins TRBV9 to TRBJ1-4; no definite D call. Germline lookup yields CDR1 SGDLS and CDR2 YYNGEE. This CDR3 region has 16 residues. Trimming took 2 bases from V and 1 from J, leaving 12 bases between them. CDR3 DNA sequence: TGTGCCAGCAGCGTTGGAGGGTTGGGAACTAATGAAAAACTGTTTTTT. Its protein is CASSVGGLGTNEKLFF.

Only a few counts were recorded for this clone. The genes are TRBV4-3 and TRBJ2-2, with 8 nucleotides matching TRBD1. Germline CDR1 and CDR2: LGHNA and YSLEER. This CDR3 comprises 15 residues. The V segment lost 6 bases and the J segment 6 bases; nucleotides outside the gene matches: 9. This chain's CDR3 is CASSPRSTGAGELFF. The CDR3 coding sequence is TGCGCCAGCAGTCCAAGATCGACAGGGGCCGGGGAGCTGTTTTTT.